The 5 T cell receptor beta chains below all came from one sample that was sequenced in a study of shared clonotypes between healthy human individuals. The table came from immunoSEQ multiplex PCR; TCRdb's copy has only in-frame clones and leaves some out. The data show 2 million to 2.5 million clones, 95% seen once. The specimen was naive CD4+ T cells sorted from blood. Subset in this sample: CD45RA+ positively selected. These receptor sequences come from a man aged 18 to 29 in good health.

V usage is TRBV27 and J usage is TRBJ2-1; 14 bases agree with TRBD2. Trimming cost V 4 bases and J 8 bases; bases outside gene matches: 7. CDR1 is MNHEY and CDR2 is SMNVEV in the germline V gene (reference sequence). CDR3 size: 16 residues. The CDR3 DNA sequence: TGTGCCAGCAGTTCCCCGGGACTAGCGGGAGACGATGAGCAGTTCTTC. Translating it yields CASSSPGLAGDDEQFF.

Here the CDR3 DNA reads TGTGCCAGCAGCCGGACAGGGGGAAGCGAAAAACTGTTTTTT. Translation gives CASSRTGGSEKLFF. V gene TRBV7-9 combines with J gene TRBJ1-4, with 10 bases lining up with TRBD1. The CDR3 consists of 14 residues. After removal of 5 bases from V and 8 bases from J, the junction contained 5 bases not matched to a gene. CDR1 SEHNR and CDR2 FQNEAQ come from the germline V gene (reference sequence).

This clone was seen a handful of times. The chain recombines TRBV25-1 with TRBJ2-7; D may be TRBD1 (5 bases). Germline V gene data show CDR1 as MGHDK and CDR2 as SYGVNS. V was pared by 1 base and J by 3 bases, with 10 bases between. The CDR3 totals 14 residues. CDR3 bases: TGTGCCAGCAGTGAATTAGCAGGGCTCTACGAGCAGTACTTC. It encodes CASSELAGLYEQYF.

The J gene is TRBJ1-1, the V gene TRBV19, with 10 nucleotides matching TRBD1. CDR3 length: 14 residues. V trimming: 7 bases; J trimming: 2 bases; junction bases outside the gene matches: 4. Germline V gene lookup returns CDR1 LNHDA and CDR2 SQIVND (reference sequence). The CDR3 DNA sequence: TGTGCCAGTAATGACAGGGGGCGAAACACTGAAGCTTTCTTT. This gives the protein CASNDRGRNTEAFF.

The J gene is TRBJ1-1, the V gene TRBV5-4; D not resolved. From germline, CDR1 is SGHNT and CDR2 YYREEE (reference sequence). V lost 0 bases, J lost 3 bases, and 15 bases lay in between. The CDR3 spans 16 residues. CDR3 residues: CASSLAPSNWYTEAFF. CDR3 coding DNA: TGTGCCAGCAGCTTGGCCCCCTCCAACTGGTACACTGAAGCTTTCTTT.